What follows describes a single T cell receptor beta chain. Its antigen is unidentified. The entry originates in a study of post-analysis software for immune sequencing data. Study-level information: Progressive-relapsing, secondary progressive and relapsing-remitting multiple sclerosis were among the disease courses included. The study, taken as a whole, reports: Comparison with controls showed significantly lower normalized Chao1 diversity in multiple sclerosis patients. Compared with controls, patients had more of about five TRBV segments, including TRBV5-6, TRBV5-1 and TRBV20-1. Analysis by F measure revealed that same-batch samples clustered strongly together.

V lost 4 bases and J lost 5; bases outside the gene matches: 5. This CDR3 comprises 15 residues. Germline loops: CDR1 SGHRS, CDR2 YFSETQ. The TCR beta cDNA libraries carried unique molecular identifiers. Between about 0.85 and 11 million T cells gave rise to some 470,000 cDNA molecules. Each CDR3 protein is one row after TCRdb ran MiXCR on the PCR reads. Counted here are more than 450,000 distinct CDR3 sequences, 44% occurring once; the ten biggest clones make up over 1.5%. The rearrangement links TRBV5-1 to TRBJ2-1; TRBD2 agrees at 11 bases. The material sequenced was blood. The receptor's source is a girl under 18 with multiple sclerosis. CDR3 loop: CASSPGLAAHNEQFF. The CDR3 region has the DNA TGCGCCAGCAGCCCGGGACTAGCGGCCCACAATGAGCAGTTCTTC. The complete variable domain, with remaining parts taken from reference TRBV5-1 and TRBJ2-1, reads KAGVTQTPRYLIKTRGQQVTLSCSPISGHRSVSWYQQTPGQGLQFLFEYFSETQRNKGNFPGRFSGRQFSNSRSEMNVSTLELGDSALYLCASSPGLAAHNEQFFGPGTRLTVL.